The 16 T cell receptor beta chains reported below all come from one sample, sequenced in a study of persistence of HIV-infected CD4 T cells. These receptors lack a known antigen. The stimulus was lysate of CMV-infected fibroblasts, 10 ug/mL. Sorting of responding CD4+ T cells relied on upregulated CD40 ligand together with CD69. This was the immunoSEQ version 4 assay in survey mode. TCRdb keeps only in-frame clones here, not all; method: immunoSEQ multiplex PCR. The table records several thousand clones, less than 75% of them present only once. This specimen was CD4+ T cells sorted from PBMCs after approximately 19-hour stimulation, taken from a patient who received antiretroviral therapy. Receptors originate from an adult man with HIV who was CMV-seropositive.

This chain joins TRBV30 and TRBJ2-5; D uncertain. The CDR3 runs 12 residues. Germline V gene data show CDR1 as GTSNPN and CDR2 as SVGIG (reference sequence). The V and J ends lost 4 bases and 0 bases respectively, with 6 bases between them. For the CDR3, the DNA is TGTGCCTGGATGGGGAACCAAGAGACCCAGTACTTC. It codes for CAWMGNQETQYF.

The CDR3 DNA reads as TGTGCCAGCAGTTTTGGGACTAGCGGCTACACCTTC. It is translated as CASSFGTSGYTF. This sequence joins TRBV6-5 and TRBJ1-2; tentative D call: TRBD1 (5 bases). The V and J ends lost 4 bases and 8 bases respectively, with 11 bases between them. The CDR3 contains 12 residues. Looked up from germline, CDR1 is MNHEY and CDR2 is SVGAGI.

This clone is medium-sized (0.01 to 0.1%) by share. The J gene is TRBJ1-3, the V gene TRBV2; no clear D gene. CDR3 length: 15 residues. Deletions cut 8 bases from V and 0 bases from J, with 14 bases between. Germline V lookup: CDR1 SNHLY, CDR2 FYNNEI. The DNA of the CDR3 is TGTGCCAGCTGTCAGAATCTGATCTCTGGAAACACCATATATTTT. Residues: CASCQNLISGNTIYF. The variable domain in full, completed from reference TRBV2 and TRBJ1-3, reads EPEVTQTPSHQVTQMGQEVILRCVPISNHLYFYWYRQILGQKVEFLVSFYNNEISEKSEIFDDQFSVERPDGSNFTLKIRSTKLEDSAMYFCASCQNLISGNTIYFGEGSWLTVV.

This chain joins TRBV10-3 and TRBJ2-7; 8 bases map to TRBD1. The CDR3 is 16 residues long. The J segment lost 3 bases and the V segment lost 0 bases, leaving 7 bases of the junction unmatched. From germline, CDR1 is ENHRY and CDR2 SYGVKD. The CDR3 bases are TGTGCCATCAGTGAGTCGGACAGGGCCCCCAGCTACGAGCAGTACTTC. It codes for CAISESDRAPSYEQYF.

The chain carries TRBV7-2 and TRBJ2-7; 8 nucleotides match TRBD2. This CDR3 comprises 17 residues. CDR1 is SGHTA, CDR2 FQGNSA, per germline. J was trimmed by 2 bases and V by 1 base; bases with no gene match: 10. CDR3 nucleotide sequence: TGTGCCAGCAGCTTAGAGAATATTCGGGGGGGTACCTACGAGCAGTACTTC. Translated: CASSLENIRGGTYEQYF.

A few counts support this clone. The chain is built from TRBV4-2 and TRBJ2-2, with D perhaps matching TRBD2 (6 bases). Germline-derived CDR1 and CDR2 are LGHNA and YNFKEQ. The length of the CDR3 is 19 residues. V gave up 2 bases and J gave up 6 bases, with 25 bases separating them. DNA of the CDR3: TGTGCCAGCAGCCAACCTAGCCGGGGTAGGGACTGGGGGGCCGGGGAGCTGTTTTTT. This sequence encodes CASSQPSRGRDWGAGELFF.

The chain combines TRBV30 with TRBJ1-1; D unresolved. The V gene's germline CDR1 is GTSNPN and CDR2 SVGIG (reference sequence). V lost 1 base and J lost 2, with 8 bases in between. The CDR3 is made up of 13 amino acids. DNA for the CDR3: TGTGCCTGGAGTGCAGGATTTAACACTGAAGCTTTCTTT. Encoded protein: CAWSAGFNTEAFF.

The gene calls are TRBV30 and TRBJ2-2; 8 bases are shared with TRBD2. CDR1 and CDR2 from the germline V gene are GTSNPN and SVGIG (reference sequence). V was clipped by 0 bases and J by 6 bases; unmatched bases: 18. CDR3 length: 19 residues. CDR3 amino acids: CAWSVDSGDFFPLSGELFF. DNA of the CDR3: TGTGCCTGGAGTGTGGATAGCGGGGACTTTTTCCCCCTCTCCGGGGAGCTGTTTTTT.

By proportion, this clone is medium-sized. This chain's CDR3 is CASSYSTGRVGGYTF. The CDR3 DNA reads as TGTGCCAGCAGTTACTCGACCGGCAGGGTTGGTGGCTACACCTTC. The chain employs TRBV6-5 and TRBJ1-2; possibly TRBD1 for D (5 bases). V lost 0 bases to trimming and J lost 7 bases, with 15 bases between them. The CDR3 has 15 amino acids. Germline V gives CDR1 MNHEY, CDR2 SVGAGI.

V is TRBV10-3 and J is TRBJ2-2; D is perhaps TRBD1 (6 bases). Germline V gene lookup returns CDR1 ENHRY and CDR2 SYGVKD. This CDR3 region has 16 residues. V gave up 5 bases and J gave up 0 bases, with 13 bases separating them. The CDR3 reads CAISTTGPSNTGELFF. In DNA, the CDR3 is TGTGCCATCAGTACCACAGGGCCCTCGAACACCGGGGAGCTGTTTTTT.

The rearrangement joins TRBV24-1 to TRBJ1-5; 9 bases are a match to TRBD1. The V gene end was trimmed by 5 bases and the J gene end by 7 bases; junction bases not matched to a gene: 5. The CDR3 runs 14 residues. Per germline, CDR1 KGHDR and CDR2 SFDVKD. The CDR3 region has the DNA TGTGCCACCAGTGGGGACAGGGAATCCCAGCCCCAGCATTTT. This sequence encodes CATSGDRESQPQHF.

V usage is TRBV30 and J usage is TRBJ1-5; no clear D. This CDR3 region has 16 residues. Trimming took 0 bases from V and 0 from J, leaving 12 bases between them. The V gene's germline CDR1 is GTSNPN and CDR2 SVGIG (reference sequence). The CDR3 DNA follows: TGTGCCTGGAGTGTACTCCCAGCATATAGCAATCAGCCCCAGCATTTT. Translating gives CAWSVLPAYSNQPQHF.

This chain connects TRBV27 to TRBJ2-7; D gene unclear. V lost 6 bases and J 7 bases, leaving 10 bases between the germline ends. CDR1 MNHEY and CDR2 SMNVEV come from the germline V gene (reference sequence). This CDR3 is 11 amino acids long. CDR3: CASRGSTEQYF. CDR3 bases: TGTGCCAGCAGAGGGTCGACGGAGCAGTACTTC.

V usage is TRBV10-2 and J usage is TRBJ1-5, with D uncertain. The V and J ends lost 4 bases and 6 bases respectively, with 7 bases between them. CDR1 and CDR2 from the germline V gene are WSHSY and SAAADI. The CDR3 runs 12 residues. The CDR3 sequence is CASSVQRQPQHF. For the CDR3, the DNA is TGCGCCAGCAGTGTCCAACGTCAGCCCCAGCATTTT.

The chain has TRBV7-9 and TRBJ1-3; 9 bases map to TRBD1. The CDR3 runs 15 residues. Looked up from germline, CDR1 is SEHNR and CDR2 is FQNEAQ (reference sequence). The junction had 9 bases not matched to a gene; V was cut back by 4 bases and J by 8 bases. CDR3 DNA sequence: TGTGCCAGCAGCTCTGGGACAGGGTGGGGAGACACCATATATTTT. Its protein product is CASSSGTGWGDTIYF.

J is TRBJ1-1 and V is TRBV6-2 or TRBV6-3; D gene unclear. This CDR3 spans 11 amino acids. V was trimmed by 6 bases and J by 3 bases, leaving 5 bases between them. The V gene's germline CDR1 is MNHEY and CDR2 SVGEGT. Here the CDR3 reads CASSQYTEAFF. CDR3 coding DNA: TGTGCCAGCAGCCAGTACACTGAAGCTTTCTTT.